One T cell receptor (beta chain) is described in this entry. Its antigen is undetermined. TCRdb independently ran MiXCR on the reads; one entry per CDR3 protein. The sample records a few hundred thousand distinct CDR3 sequences, 40% being singletons. These data are taken from a study of T cell repertoires in cytomegalovirus infection. About the research overall: Recently identified HLA-C-restricted CMV epitopes and well-studied HLA-B-restricted CMV epitopes were used by the study. Matching HLA type and CMV infection were both indicated by public TCR beta signatures.

Here the sequenced sample was cultured PBMCs, taken from culture after CMV antigen stimulation. The clonotype was recovered from a human donor in good health (CMV status not recorded). Some clones in this sample may be carry-over from other donors' samples.

The CDR3 reads CASSFSPPYRGMNTEAFF. The CDR3 DNA reads as TGTGCCAGCAGTTTTTCCCCCCCTTACAGGGGGATGAACACTGAAGCTTTCTTT. The genes are TRBV12-3 or TRBV12-4 and TRBJ1-1; the match to TRBD1 covers 8 bases. The CDR3 has 18 residues. The trim removed 3 bases at V and 0 bases at J, leaving 12 bases unmatched.